This T cell receptor (beta chain) was obtained from a study of beta chain features in type 1 diabetes. On this clone: Antigen specificity is unknown.

It was via CD45RO/CCR7/CD25/CD127/CD95/CD27 that CD4+ naive, central memory, regulatory and stem cell-like memory cells were sorted. V lost 1 base and J lost 8, with 11 bases in between. CDR1 and CDR2 from the germline V gene are LNHNV and YYDKDF (reference sequence). The CDR3 consists of 14 residues. Investigators reverse transcribed all isolated RNA, so they sequenced expressed TCRB transcripts. Repertoires were generated with immunoSEQ multiplex PCR, while TCRdb's copy carries only in-frame clones and drops some. This table holds 300,000 to 350,000 clones, approximately 13% found once. General observations from the study: Junctions at VDJ sites from type 1 diabetes patients had fewer insertions and more deletions. The study found moderately but significantly shorter TCRB CDR3s in all four CD4+ subsets of Type 1 diabetes patients.

The sequence was collected from a woman aged 18-29 years with type 1 diabetes. The genes are TRBV15 and TRBJ1-4; D is perhaps TRBD1 (5 bases). What was sequenced was naive CD4+ T cells from blood. CDR3 amino acids: CATSRARGEEKLFF. CDR3 nucleotides: TGTGCCACCAGCAGAGCCCGGGGGGAGGAAAAACTGTTTTTT. Combining the CDR3 with reference TRBV15 and TRBJ1-4 gives the whole variable domain DAMVIQNPRYQVTQFGKPVTLSCSQTLNHNVMYWYQQKSSQAPKLLFHYYDKDFNNEADTPDNFQSRRPNTSFCFLDIRSPGLGDTAMYLCATSRARGEEKLFFGSGTQLSVL.